A single T cell receptor (beta chain) is shown here with its context. Its antigen remains unidentified. The sample is drawn from a study of shared clonotypes between healthy human individuals. On the study more broadly: The study drew on two women and a few men aged 18 to 49 as donors.

The naive CD8 subset, CD45RO-negative cells positively selected for CCR7, excluded terminally differentiated effector memory CD45RA+ cells. Notes on the study in general: Generation probabilities of non-shared clonotypes were lower (relative to those shared by all four donors). The low donor count limited represented genetic and exposure-history diversity. Donor clonotype sharing was expected to depend on sequencing depth.

Losses at the gene ends were 4 bases for V and 6 bases for J; bases not matched to a gene: 6. CDR3 size: 14 residues. Germline assignment: CDR1 MNHNY and CDR2 SVGAGI (reference sequence). TCRdb's table, derived via immunoSEQ multiplex PCR, lists solely in-frame clones and lacks some. The sample shows about 650,000 clones, around 95% of them seen only once. This chain joins TRBV6-6 and TRBJ2-7; 10 bases are a match to TRBD2. Specimen: naive CD8+ T cells sorted from blood. This TCR was sampled from a woman between 25 and 40 years old in good health. The CDR3 region has the DNA TGTGCCAGCAGTTTCAGCGGGAGGGCTGGCGAGCAGTACTTC. Protein: CASSFSGRAGEQYF.